A selection of T cell receptor beta chains follows, all from one sample in a study of spatial heterogeneity in lung cancer. TCRdb reprocessed the 5' RACE reads with MiXCR, giving one entry per CDR3 protein. Counted here are under 10,000 distinct CDR3 sequences, about 4.5% occurring once; the ten biggest clones make up about 27%. The input for sequencing was PBMCs, taken at surgery. These receptors originate from a male donor with early-stage non-small cell lung cancer. Both conserved end residues are part of each CDR3. A D gene is named only where the DNA matches it firmly. Clone size is given as once, few, many, or a class for an expanded clone.

cdr3_length	v_call	d_call	clone_size	j_call	cdr3_aa	cdr3_nt
14	TRBV5-1	NA	few	TRBJ2-3	CASSLGRQRDTQYF	TGCGCCAGCAGCTTAGGGCGTCAACGCGATACGCAGTATTTT
12	TRBV7-2	NA	medium-sized	TRBJ2-1	CASSLVGPEQFF	TGTGCCAGCAGCTTAGTCGGGCCCGAGCAGTTCTTC
14	TRBV30	NA	medium-sized	TRBJ1-2	CAWSVLGQVYGYTF	TGTGCCTGGAGTGTACTTGGGCAGGTCTATGGCTACACCTTC
13	TRBV6-1	NA	medium-sized	TRBJ1-1	CASSEPRGNEAFF	TGTGCCAGCAGTGAACCCAGGGGAAATGAAGCTTTCTTT
16	TRBV10-3	NA	medium-sized	TRBJ1-1	CAISESGGPLNTEAFF	TGTGCCATCAGTGAGTCTGGGGGACCTCTAAACACTGAAGCTTTCTTT
13	TRBV30	NA	many	TRBJ2-5	CAWNQGTPETQYF	TGTGCCTGGAATCAGGGGACCCCAGAGACCCAGTACTTC
14	TRBV28	NA	many	TRBJ1-5	CASSLLSSNQPQHF	TGTGCCAGCAGTCTCCTCAGTTCCAATCAGCCCCAGCATTTT
16	TRBV5-1	TRBD2	many	TRBJ2-5	CASSLRAGVVEETQYF	TGCGCCAGCAGCTTGCGGGCGGGGGTAGTGGAAGAGACCCAGTACTTC
13	TRBV28	NA	many	TRBJ1-5	CASSFDGGQPQHF	TGTGCCAGCAGTTTTGACGGAGGGCAGCCCCAGCATTTT
14	TRBV19	TRBD1	few	TRBJ1-6	CASSGTGGNSPLHF	TGTGCCAGTAGCGGGACAGGGGGAAATTCACCCCTCCACTTT
15	TRBV28	TRBD2	medium-sized	TRBJ2-1	CASSLSSGGANEQFF	TGTGCCAGCAGTTTGTCTAGCGGGGGGGCAAATGAGCAGTTCTTC
13	TRBV18	NA	many	TRBJ1-5	CASSPNDDQPQHF	TGTGCCAGCTCACCGAACGATGATCAGCCCCAGCATTTT
13	TRBV5-5	NA	few	TRBJ1-6	CASSLVLLSPLHF	TGTGCCAGCAGCTTGGTTCTACTTTCACCCCTCCACTTT
15	TRBV10-3	NA	large	TRBJ1-5	CAITRPRYSNQPQHF	TGTGCCATCACCCGACCTCGATATAGCAATCAGCCCCAGCATTTT